The 25 T cell receptor beta chains listed next were all sequenced from one sample in a study of blood T cell repertoires in COVID-19. Assay used: immunoSEQ multiplex PCR; TCRdb lists only in-frame clones, some missing. The table lists over 35,000 clones, around 82% of them singletons, with more than 30% in the top ten. Sequenced: peripheral blood. The receptors originated from a man aged 35 to 55 with active or convalescent COVID-19.

The V gene is TRBV10-3, the J gene TRBJ2-5; 14 nucleotides match TRBD2. Germline V gene sequence: CDR1 ENHRY, CDR2 SYGVKD. With 2 bases clipped from V and 1 base from J, the junction kept 3 bases outside the gene matches. The CDR3 spans 17 residues. Here the CDR3 reads CAISEGLAGGPQETQYF. For the CDR3, the DNA is TGTGCCATCAGTGAGGGACTAGCGGGGGGACCCCAAGAGACCCAGTACTTC.

V usage is TRBV11-3 and J usage is TRBJ2-2; tentative D call: TRBD2 (5 bases). The length of the CDR3 is 12 residues. V gave up 1 base and J gave up 10 bases, with 7 bases separating them. The germline V gene encodes CDR1 SGHNT and CDR2 YENEEA. In DNA form, the CDR3 reads TGTGCCAGCAGCTTAGGAGGGAAGGAGCTGTTTTTT. It translates to CASSLGGKELFF.

V and J are TRBV18 and TRBJ1-1, with 11 nucleotides matching TRBD1. The germline V gene has CDR1 KGHSH and CDR2 LQKENI. V was clipped by 6 bases and J by 11 bases; unmatched bases: 17. The CDR3 contains 16 residues. CDR3 region: CASSTEPGQGVFLAFF. The CDR3 DNA reads as TGTGCCAGCTCGACGGAACCGGGACAGGGGGTCTTCTTGGCTTTCTTT. Looking up the rest from reference TRBV18 and TRBJ1-1 gives the full variable domain: NAGVMQNPRHLVRRRGQEARLRCSPMKGHSHVYWYRQLPEEGLKFMVYLQKENIIDESGMPKERFSAEFPKEGPSILRIQQVVRGDSAAYFCASSTEPGQGVFLAFFGQGTRLTVV.

The chain couples TRBV10-3 to TRBJ2-1, with 10 bases matching TRBD2. The CDR3 is 16 amino acids. V shed 6 bases, J shed 0 bases, and the junction held 5 bases outside the gene matches. CDR1 is ENHRY, CDR2 SYGVKD, per germline. CDR3 residues: CAISTSGTSSYNEQFF. The CDR3 bases are TGTGCCATCAGCACTAGCGGGACGAGCTCCTACAATGAGCAGTTCTTC.

The chain joins TRBV24-1 to TRBJ1-1, with D perhaps TRBD1 (6 bases). Germline CDR1 reads KGHDR; CDR2 reads SFDVKD. This CDR3 has 14 amino acids. V lost 5 bases and J 0 bases, leaving 9 bases between the germline ends. As DNA, the CDR3 is TGTGCCACCAGTGGGGGGCGGTTGAACACTGAAGCTTTCTTT. The encoded protein is CATSGGRLNTEAFF.

V and J are TRBV29-1 and TRBJ2-3; 8 bases align to TRBD2. The CDR3 runs to 13 residues. CDR1 SQVTM and CDR2 ANQGSEA come from the germline V gene. The V segment lost 2 bases and the J segment 6 bases; nucleotides outside the gene matches: 4. CDR3 bases: TGCAGCGTTGAACTAGCGGGCGGGGATACGCAGTATTTT. Translating it yields CSVELAGGDTQYF.

The rearrangement joins TRBV4-3 to TRBJ2-7; 10 nucleotides agree with TRBD1. The germline gives CDR1 LGHNA, CDR2 YSLEER. V was pared by 4 bases and J by 1 base, with 4 bases of the junction left unmatched. CDR3 length equals 15 residues. The CDR3 DNA is TGCGCCAGCAGCCTGCGGACAGGGGGGTCCTACGAGCAGTACTTC. Encoded protein: CASSLRTGGSYEQYF.

The chain combines TRBV5-1 with TRBJ2-1, with TRBD2 matching over 8 bases. V was pared by 4 bases and J by 9 bases, with 9 bases of the junction left unmatched. The length of the CDR3 is 14 residues. The germline V gene encodes CDR1 SGHRS and CDR2 YFSETQ. CDR3 region: CASSRDRAGGEQFF. The CDR3 coding sequence is TGCGCCAGCAGCCGGGACCGGGCGGGAGGTGAGCAGTTCTTC. The full variable domain, completed using reference TRBV5-1 and TRBJ2-1, is KAGVTQTPRYLIKTRGQQVTLSCSPISGHRSVSWYQQTPGQGLQFLFEYFSETQRNKGNFPGRFSGRQFSNSRSEMNVSTLELGDSALYLCASSRDRAGGEQFFGPGTRLTVL.

The J gene is TRBJ2-7, the V gene TRBV11-2; D is unresolved. This CDR3 contains 13 residues. Germline loops: CDR1 SGHAT, CDR2 FQNNGV. The V and J ends lost 0 bases and 1 base respectively, with 4 bases between them. The DNA for the CDR3 is TGTGCCAGCAGCTTAGACAGGTCCTACGAGCAGTACTTC. Translating it yields CASSLDRSYEQYF.

The chain combines TRBV4-1 with TRBJ1-1; 9 nucleotides line up with TRBD1. Trimming at V came to 5 bases and at J to 3 bases, leaving 1 base not matched to a gene. The CDR3 sequence is 13 residues long. The germline V gene has CDR1 MGHRA and CDR2 YSYEKL. Written as DNA, the CDR3 is TGCGCCAGCAGCTACAGGGGGCACACTGAAGCTTTCTTT. Its translation is CASSYRGHTEAFF.

V gene TRBV6-5 combines with J gene TRBJ2-1; D not resolved. Germline values: CDR1 MNHEY, CDR2 SVGAGI. The V and J ends lost 2 bases and 8 bases respectively, with 10 bases between them. The CDR3 runs 13 residues. The CDR3 loop reads CASSYRNSHEQFF. The CDR3 nucleotides read TGTGCCAGCAGTTACAGGAACAGCCATGAGCAGTTCTTC.

This chain uses TRBV6-5 with TRBJ1-1; 7 bases are a match to TRBD1. The CDR3 length is 13 residues. Germline V gene data show CDR1 as MNHEY and CDR2 as SVGAGI. V shed 7 bases, J shed 6 bases, and the junction held 8 bases outside the gene matches. CDR3 in amino acids: CASTPGQTAEAFF. CDR3 coding DNA: TGTGCCAGCACCCCGGGACAGACGGCTGAAGCTTTCTTT.

The V call is TRBV5-1, the J call TRBJ1-1; D remains ambiguous. The CDR3 runs 18 residues. V dropped 0 bases and J dropped 0 bases, with 18 bases sitting between them. Germline V gives CDR1 SGHRS, CDR2 YFSETQ. The CDR3, as DNA: TGCGCCAGCAGCTTGGGTGCAGGAGGCCCTAATATGAACACTGAAGCTTTCTTT. It specifies CASSLGAGGPNMNTEAFF. Combining the CDR3 with reference TRBV5-1 and TRBJ1-1 gives the whole variable domain KAGVTQTPRYLIKTRGQQVTLSCSPISGHRSVSWYQQTPGQGLQFLFEYFSETQRNKGNFPGRFSGRQFSNSRSEMNVSTLELGDSALYLCASSLGAGGPNMNTEAFFGQGTRLTVV.

The J gene is TRBJ2-1, the V gene TRBV12-5; TRBD1 agrees at 8 bases. Losses at the gene ends were 3 bases for V and 2 bases for J; bases not matched to a gene: 12. The CDR3 is made up of 18 amino acids. Germline V CDR1 and CDR2: LGHNT, FRNRAP. The CDR3 spells CASGLWQGAILPYNEQFF. The CDR3 bases are TGTGCTAGTGGTTTATGGCAGGGGGCGATTCTCCCCTACAATGAGCAGTTCTTC.

This chain uses TRBV4-1 with TRBJ2-7; TRBD2 matches 9 bases. Germline V gene sequence: CDR1 MGHRA, CDR2 YSYEKL. CDR3 length: 18 amino acids. V lost 3 bases and J lost 5; bases outside the gene matches: 17. The CDR3 DNA follows: TGCGCCAGCAGCCAGGGGTCTCAGCGCGGGAGGGCGTCCAACGAGCAGTACTTC. Its protein product is CASSQGSQRGRASNEQYF.

This clone was picked up one time. V gene TRBV5-6 combines with J gene TRBJ1-4; unclear D gene. The CDR3 sequence is 16 residues long. The germline CDR1 and CDR2 sequences are SGHDT and YYEEEE. Trimming left V 6 bases short and J 0 bases short, with 15 bases between. As DNA, the CDR3 is TGTGCCAGCACCCTCCGCGGAGTTGCAACTAATGAAAAACTGTTTTTT. This gives the protein CASTLRGVATNEKLFF.

This clone has more than one count but fewer than ten. The genes are TRBV10-3 and TRBJ2-4; 15 positions match TRBD2. Germline values: CDR1 ENHRY, CDR2 SYGVKD. Trimming took 6 bases from V and 8 from J; bases not matched to a gene: 5. The CDR3 covers 15 residues. This CDR3 reads CAIRGLAGGPDIQYF. In nucleotides, the CDR3 is TGTGCCATCAGGGGACTAGCGGGGGGCCCGGACATTCAGTACTTC.

The chain is built from TRBV7-9 and TRBJ2-3; D remains unclear. Deletions cut 1 base from V and 4 bases from J, with 9 bases between. Germline assignment: CDR1 SEHNR and CDR2 FQNEAQ (reference sequence). CDR3 size: 14 residues. For the CDR3, the DNA is TGTGCCAGCAGCTTAGGAGCTTCCTCAGATACGCAGTATTTT. Amino acids: CASSLGASSDTQYF.

The gene calls are TRBV4-3 and TRBJ2-3, with 14 nucleotides matching TRBD2. The CDR3 is 18 residues long. With V trimmed by 3 bases and J by 3 bases, 8 bases remained unmatched. CDR1 is LGHNA, CDR2 YSLEER, per germline. CDR3 in DNA: TGCGCCAGCAGCCAGGGACCCGGGACTAGCGGGGGAACAGATACGCAGTATTTT. Amino acid sequence: CASSQGPGTSGGTDTQYF.

V gene TRBV7-6 combines with J gene TRBJ1-2; no definite D call. With 2 bases removed from V and 4 bases from J, the gap between germline ends came to 14 bases. This CDR3 comprises 15 residues. From germline, CDR1 is SGHVS and CDR2 FNYEAQ. The CDR3 protein is CASSLPECSGYGYTF. The CDR3 nucleotides are TGTGCCAGCAGCTTACCCGAGTGTTCGGGCTATGGCTACACCTTC.

The genes are TRBV4-3 and TRBJ2-3, with D possibly matching TRBD2 (6 bases). With 5 bases removed from V and 5 bases from J, the gap between germline ends came to 14 bases. The CDR3 has 14 amino acids. Germline CDR1 is LGHNA and CDR2 is YSLEER. The CDR3 DNA reads as TGCGCCAGCAGCACGGCGGGGTCCTTAGATACGCAGTATTTT. Translated: CASSTAGSLDTQYF.

This chain connects TRBV7-9 to TRBJ1-2, with 10 bases identical to TRBD1. Looked up from germline, CDR1 is SEHNR and CDR2 is FQNEAQ (reference sequence). V lost 6 bases and J lost 8; bases outside the gene matches: 9. This CDR3 contains 14 residues. The CDR3 DNA is TGTGCCAGCAGTCCGCCGGGACAGGGGATAGGCTACACCTTC. Translating it yields CASSPPGQGIGYTF. Full variable domain (remainder filled in from reference TRBV7-9 and TRBJ1-2): DTGVSQNPRHKITKRGQNVTFRCDPISEHNRLYWYRQTLGQGPEFLTYFQNEAQLEKSRLLSDRFSAERPKGSFSTLEIQRTEQGDSAMYLCASSPPGQGIGYTFGSGTRLTVV.

The chain couples TRBV11-2 to TRBJ2-7, with D perhaps matching TRBD2 (6 bases). Germline values: CDR1 SGHAT, CDR2 FQNNGV. This CDR3 region has 15 residues. Trimming shortened V by 1 base and J by 3 bases, and 13 bases separated the two germline ends. CDR3 coding DNA: TGTGCCAGCAGCTTAGGGCGGGACGCCAACTACGAGCAGTACTTC. Encoded protein: CASSLGRDANYEQYF.

The table lists this clone with a few counts. This chain connects TRBV5-1 to TRBJ1-1; 7 bases match TRBD1. Germline trimming cut 0 bases from V and 1 base from J; bases unmatched to any gene: 0. This CDR3 contains 14 residues. From germline, CDR1 is SGHRS and CDR2 YFSETQ. CDR3 sequence: CASSLDRGNTEAFF. CDR3 DNA: TGCGCCAGCAGCTTGGACAGGGGGAACACTGAAGCTTTCTTT.

This chain links TRBV19 with TRBJ2-1; the D gene is possibly TRBD2 (5 bases). Germline V gives CDR1 LNHDA, CDR2 SQIVND (reference sequence). CDR3 length: 14 residues. The V end was cut by 6 bases, the J end by 8 bases, with 17 bases between. This CDR3 reads CASRYDPAVDEQFF. CDR3 in DNA: TGTGCCAGTAGATACGACCCAGCGGTCGATGAGCAGTTCTTC.